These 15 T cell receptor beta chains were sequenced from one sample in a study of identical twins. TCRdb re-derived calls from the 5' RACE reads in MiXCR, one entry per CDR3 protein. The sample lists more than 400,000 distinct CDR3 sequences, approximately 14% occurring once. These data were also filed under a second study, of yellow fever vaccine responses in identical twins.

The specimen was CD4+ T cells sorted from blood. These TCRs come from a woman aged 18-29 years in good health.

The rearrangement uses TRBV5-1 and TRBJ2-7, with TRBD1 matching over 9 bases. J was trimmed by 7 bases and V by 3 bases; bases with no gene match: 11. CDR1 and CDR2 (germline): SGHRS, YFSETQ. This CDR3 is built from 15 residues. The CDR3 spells CASSYWDRAVQEQYF. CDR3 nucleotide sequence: TGCGCCAGCAGCTACTGGGACAGGGCGGTTCAGGAGCAGTACTTC.

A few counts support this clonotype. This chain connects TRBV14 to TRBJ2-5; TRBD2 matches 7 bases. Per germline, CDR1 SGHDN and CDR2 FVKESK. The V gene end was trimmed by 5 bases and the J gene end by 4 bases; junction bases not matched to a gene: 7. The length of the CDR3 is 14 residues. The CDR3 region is CASSWDYVRETQYF. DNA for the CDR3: TGTGCCAGCAGCTGGGACTACGTACGAGAGACCCAGTACTTC.

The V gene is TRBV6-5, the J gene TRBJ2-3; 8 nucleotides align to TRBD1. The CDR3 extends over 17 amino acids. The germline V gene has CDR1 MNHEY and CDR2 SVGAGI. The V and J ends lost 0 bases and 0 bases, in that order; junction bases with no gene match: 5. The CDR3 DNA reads TGTGCCAGCAGTTACTCCGGACAGGGCGCTAGCACAGATACGCAGTATTTT. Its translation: CASSYSGQGASTDTQYF.

The CDR3 spells CASSLDPGWRVNIQYF. CDR3 nucleotides: TGTGCCAGCAGTTTGGACCCCGGGTGGAGAGTCAACATTCAGTACTTC. The V call is TRBV12-3 or TRBV12-4, the J call TRBJ2-4, with unresolved D. Trimming took 3 bases from V and 7 from J, leaving 19 bases between them. The CDR3 is 16 amino acids.

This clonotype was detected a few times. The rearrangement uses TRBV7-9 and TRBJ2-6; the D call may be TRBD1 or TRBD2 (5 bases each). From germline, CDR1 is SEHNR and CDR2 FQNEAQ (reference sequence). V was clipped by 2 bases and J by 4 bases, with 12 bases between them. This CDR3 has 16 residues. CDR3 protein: CASSLHPGLGANVLTF. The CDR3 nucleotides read TGTGCCAGCAGCTTACATCCGGGGCTCGGGGCCAACGTCCTGACTTTC.

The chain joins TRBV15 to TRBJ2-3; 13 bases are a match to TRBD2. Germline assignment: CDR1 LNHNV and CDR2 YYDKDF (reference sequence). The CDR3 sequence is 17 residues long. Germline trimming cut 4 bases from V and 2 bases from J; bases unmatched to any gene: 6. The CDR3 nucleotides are TGTGCCACCAGCACTAGGACTAGCGGGGGATACACAGATACGCAGTATTTT. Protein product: CATSTRTSGGYTDTQYF.

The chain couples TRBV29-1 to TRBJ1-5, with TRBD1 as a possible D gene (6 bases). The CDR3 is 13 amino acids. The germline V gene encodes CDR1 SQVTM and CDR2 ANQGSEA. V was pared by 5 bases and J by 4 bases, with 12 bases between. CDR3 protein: CSVQGGLNQPQHF. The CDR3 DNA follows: TGCAGCGTTCAAGGGGGGCTAAATCAGCCCCAGCATTTT.

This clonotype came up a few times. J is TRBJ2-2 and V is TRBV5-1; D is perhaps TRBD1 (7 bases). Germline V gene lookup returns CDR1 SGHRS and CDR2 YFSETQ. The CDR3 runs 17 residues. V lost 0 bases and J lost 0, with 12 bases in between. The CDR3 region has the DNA TGCGCCAGCAGCTTGGCAGGGGGGACAGCGAACACCGGGGAGCTGTTTTTT. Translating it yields CASSLAGGTANTGELFF.

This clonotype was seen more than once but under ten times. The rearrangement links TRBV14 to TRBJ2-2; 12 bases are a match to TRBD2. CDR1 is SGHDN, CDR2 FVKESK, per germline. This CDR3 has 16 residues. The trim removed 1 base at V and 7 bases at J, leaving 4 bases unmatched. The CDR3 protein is CASSQGLAGARGELFF. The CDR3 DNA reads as TGTGCCAGCAGCCAAGGACTAGCGGGAGCCCGCGGGGAGCTGTTTTTT.

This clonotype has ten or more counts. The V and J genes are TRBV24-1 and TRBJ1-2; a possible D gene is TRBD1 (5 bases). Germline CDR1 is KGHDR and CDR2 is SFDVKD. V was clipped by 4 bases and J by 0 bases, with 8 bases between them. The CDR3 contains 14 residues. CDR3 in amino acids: CATSDRASNYGYTF. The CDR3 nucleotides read TGTGCCACCAGTGACAGGGCGTCTAACTATGGCTACACCTTC.

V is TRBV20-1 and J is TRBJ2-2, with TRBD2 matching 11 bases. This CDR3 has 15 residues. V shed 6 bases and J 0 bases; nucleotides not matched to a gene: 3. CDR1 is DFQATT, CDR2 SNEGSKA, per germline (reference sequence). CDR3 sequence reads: CSAKLAGANTGELFF. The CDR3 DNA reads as TGCAGTGCAAAACTAGCGGGGGCGAACACCGGGGAGCTGTTTTTT.

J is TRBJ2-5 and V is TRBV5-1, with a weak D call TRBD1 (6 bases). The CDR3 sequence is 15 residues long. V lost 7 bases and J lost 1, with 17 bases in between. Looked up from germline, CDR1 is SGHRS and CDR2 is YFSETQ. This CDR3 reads CASFDPGTSQETQYF. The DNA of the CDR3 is TGCGCCAGCTTCGACCCCGGGACATCCCAAGAGACCCAGTACTTC.

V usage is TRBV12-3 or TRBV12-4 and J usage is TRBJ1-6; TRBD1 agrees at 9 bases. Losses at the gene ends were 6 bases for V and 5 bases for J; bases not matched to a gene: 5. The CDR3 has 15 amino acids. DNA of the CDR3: TGTGCCAGCAGCCGGGGACAGGGTGATAATTCACCCCTCCACTTT. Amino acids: CASSRGQGDNSPLHF.

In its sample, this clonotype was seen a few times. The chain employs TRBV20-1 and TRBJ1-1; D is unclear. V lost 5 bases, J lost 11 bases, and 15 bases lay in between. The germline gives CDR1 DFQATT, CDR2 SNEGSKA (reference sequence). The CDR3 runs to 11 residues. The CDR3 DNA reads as TGCAGTGCTCCGGCGTTAAGGTTGGCTTTCTTT. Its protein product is CSAPALRLAFF.

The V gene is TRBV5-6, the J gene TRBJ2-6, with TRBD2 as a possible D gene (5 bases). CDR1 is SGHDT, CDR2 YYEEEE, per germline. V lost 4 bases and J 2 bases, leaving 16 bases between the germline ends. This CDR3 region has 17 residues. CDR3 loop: CASSPPLARAGANVLTF. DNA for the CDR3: TGTGCCAGCAGCCCCCCGTTAGCGCGAGCTGGGGCCAACGTCCTGACTTTC.